The 5 T cell receptor beta chains given below trace back to one sample, sequenced in a study of blood T cell repertoires in COVID-19. Clones were read by immunoSEQ multiplex PCR, and TCRdb kept only the in-frame ones, dropping some. The table has about 210,000 clones, about 79% seen once; the top ten hold 9.5% to 10%. Sequencing used peripheral blood. The receptors derive from a man aged 50 or older with active or convalescent COVID-19.

The V call is TRBV5-1, the J call TRBJ1-4; no definite D call. This CDR3 has 15 residues. From germline, CDR1 is SGHRS and CDR2 YFSETQ. Trimming took 0 bases from V and 7 from J, leaving 13 bases between them. CDR3 sequence: CASSLDGRRGEKLFF. The CDR3 coding sequence is TGCGCCAGCAGCTTGGACGGGCGGCGGGGTGAAAAACTGTTTTTT.

The rearrangement links TRBV6-2 or TRBV6-3 to TRBJ2-7, with TRBD2 identical over 8 bases. Germline CDR1 is MNHEY and CDR2 is SVGEGT. The J segment lost 4 bases and the V segment lost 3 bases, leaving 11 bases of the junction unmatched. The CDR3 totals 16 residues. The CDR3 region has the DNA TGTGCCAGCAGTTATTACGGCGGGGGGTCCCAATACGAGCAGTACGTC. This encodes CASSYYGGGSQYEQYV.

The chain has TRBV28 and TRBJ2-3; TRBD2 agrees at 7 bases. V shed 6 bases, J shed 3 bases, and the junction held 12 bases outside the gene matches. CDR1 and CDR2 (germline): MDHEN, SYDVKM. The CDR3 loop spans 16 amino acids. The CDR3 protein is CASSHGAGTRTDTQYF. The CDR3 DNA reads TGTGCCAGCAGCCACGGAGCGGGGACGAGGACAGATACGCAGTATTTT.

This rearrangement joins TRBV28 to TRBJ1-6; weak D call: TRBD1 (6 bases). V was clipped by 2 bases and J by 3 bases, with 11 bases between them. CDR3 length equals 16 residues. CDR1 is MDHEN, CDR2 SYDVKM, per germline. The chain's CDR3 is CASSLGGAGYNSPLHF. The CDR3 region has the DNA TGTGCCAGCAGTTTAGGGGGGGCGGGCTATAATTCACCCCTCCACTTT.

This sequence joins TRBV7-6 and TRBJ2-6; possibly TRBD1 for D (7 bases). Germline V gene lookup returns CDR1 SGHVS and CDR2 FNYEAQ. This CDR3 has 18 amino acids. The ends were cut back, 3 bases at V and 0 bases at J, with 15 bases in the middle. The CDR3 DNA is TGTGCCAGCAGCTTGAGACAGGGAGGAAGCTCTGGGGCCAACGTCCTGACTTTC. Residues: CASSLRQGGSSGANVLTF.